Listed here are 7 T cell receptor beta chains from one sample, sequenced in a study of T-cell memory formation after mild COVID-19. Each CDR3 protein gets one entry after TCRdb re-called the 5' RACE reads with MiXCR. The table records a few hundred thousand distinct CDR3 sequences, approximately 10% of them present only once. The sequenced sample was PBMCs or a T cell subset sorted from them (not recorded which). These receptors were obtained from a man aged 18 to 30 who had mild COVID-19 (a few samples of this study predate the infection). Cell type and time point are not known.

This clonotype was observed a handful of times. The chain has TRBV10-3 and TRBJ1-5, with D tentatively TRBD1 (5 bases). Germline CDR1 and CDR2: ENHRY and SYGVKD. This CDR3 has 16 residues. Trimming pared 5 bases from V and 0 bases from J, leaving 14 bases between. In DNA, the CDR3 is TGTGCCATCAGTACTGGGGGTCAGTCTAGCAATCAGCCCCAGCATTTT. Translation: CAISTGGQSSNQPQHF.

The sample holds a few counts of this clonotype. This chain uses TRBV7-9 with TRBJ1-5, with a tentative D call TRBD1 (6 bases). The germline V and J ends were trimmed by 5 bases and 0 bases, with 8 bases remaining between them. The CDR3 contains 14 residues. Germline CDR1 SEHNR, CDR2 FQNEAQ (reference sequence). The CDR3 reads CASSRDISNQPQHF. The DNA of the CDR3 is TGTGCCAGCAGCCGGGACATTAGCAATCAGCCCCAGCATTTT.

This clonotype was detected ten times or more. The chain is built from TRBV3-1 and TRBJ1-5; TRBD1 agrees at 9 bases. The germline CDR1 and CDR2 sequences are LGHDT and YNNKEL (reference sequence). Trimming removed 8 bases from V and 1 base from J; junction bases left unmatched: 0. The CDR3 contains 13 residues. For the CDR3, the DNA is TGTGCCAGCGGGACAGGGAGCAATCAGCCCCAGCATTTT. Protein product: CASGTGSNQPQHF.

V gene TRBV9 combines with J gene TRBJ2-1; 9 bases agree with TRBD2. This CDR3 region has 16 residues. The V gene end was trimmed by 1 base and the J gene end by 6 bases; junction bases not matched to a gene: 8. Germline CDR1 and CDR2: SGDLS and YYNGEE. The CDR3 sequence: CASSVRGTSYPNEQFF. The CDR3 DNA reads as TGTGCCAGCAGCGTAAGGGGGACTAGCTACCCCAATGAGCAGTTCTTC.

This clonotype was found many times. The rearrangement uses TRBV4-3 and TRBJ2-7; D might be TRBD2 (6 bases). The V end was cut by 5 bases, the J end by 6 bases, with 14 bases between. The CDR3 has 13 amino acids. Germline lookup yields CDR1 LGHNA and CDR2 YSLEER. The CDR3 nucleotides are TGCGCCAGCAGCGCCCAAACTAGCTTCGAGCAGTACTTC. It encodes CASSAQTSFEQYF.

The V and J genes are TRBV7-6 and TRBJ2-1; D may correspond to TRBD1 or TRBD2 (6 bases each). Germline V gene lookup returns CDR1 SGHVS and CDR2 FNYEAQ. V gave up 0 bases and J gave up 7 bases, with 16 bases separating them. The CDR3 loop spans 16 amino acids. The DNA for the CDR3 is TGTGCCAGCAGCTTAGCGCAGGTTTTAGGGGGGAATGAGCAGTTCTTC. Protein product: CASSLAQVLGGNEQFF.

This clonotype appeared many times. The gene calls are TRBV7-9 and TRBJ2-2; D is unresolved. Germline V CDR1 and CDR2: SEHNR, FQNEAQ (reference sequence). V was clipped by 7 bases and J by 0 bases, with 9 bases between them. This CDR3 is 14 amino acids long. CDR3: CASTSHANTGELFF. DNA of the CDR3: TGTGCCAGCACCTCACATGCGAACACCGGGGAGCTGTTTTTT.